This T cell receptor beta chain was recorded in a study of blood T cell repertoires in COVID-19. As for the study in general: Acute-phase and convalescent COVID-19 samples originated in the United States, Italy and Spain. Sources were T cells, B-cell-depleted T cells, or PBMCs; the material itself was cDNA or gDNA.

The CDR3 loop spans 16 amino acids. CDR1 is SGHDN, CDR2 FVKESK, per germline. V shed 4 bases and J shed 3 bases, with 17 bases lying between them. Per the study methods: Nucleated cell number was recorded as an estimate derived from reference gene primer amplification. Produced via immunoSEQ multiplex PCR; TCRdb's table is partial and in-frame only. From that table come the V and J calls and clone size; the DNA was used to work out D and trimming. The data show roughly 250,000 clones, with about 76% seen just once and 2.5% to 3.5% held by the top ten. The receptor was isolated from a woman in her fifties or sixties with active or convalescent COVID-19. Input material: peripheral blood. The chain uses TRBV14 and TRBJ2-3, with D perhaps matching TRBD2 (6 bases). CDR3: CASSLLRGDWTDTQYF. In DNA form, the CDR3 reads TGTGCCAGCAGCCTCCTGCGGGGTGATTGGACAGATACGCAGTATTTT.